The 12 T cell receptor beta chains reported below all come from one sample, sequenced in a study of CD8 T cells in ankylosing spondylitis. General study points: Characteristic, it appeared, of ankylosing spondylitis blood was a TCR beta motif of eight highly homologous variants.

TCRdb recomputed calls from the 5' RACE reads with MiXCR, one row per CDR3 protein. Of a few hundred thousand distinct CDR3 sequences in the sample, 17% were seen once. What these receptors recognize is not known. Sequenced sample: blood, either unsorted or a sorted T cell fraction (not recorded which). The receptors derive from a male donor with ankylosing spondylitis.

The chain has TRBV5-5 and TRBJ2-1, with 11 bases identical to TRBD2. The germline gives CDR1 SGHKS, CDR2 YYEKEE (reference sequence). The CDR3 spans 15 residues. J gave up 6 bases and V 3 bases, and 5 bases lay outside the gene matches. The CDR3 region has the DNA TGTGCCAGCAGCTACATAGCGGGGGGGCTCAATGAGCAGTTCTTC. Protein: CASSYIAGGLNEQFF.

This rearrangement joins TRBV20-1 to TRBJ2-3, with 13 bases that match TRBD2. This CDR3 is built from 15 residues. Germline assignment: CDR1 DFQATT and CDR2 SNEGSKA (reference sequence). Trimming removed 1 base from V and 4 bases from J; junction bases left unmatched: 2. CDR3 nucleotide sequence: TGCAGTGCTAGAGTGACTAGCGGGAGGTCAGATACGCAGTATTTT. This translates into CSARVTSGRSDTQYF.

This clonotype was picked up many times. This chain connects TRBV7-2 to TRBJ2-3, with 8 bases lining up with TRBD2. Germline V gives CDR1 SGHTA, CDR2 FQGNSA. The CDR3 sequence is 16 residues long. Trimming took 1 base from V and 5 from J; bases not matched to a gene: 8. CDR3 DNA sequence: TGTGCCAGCAGCTTAGGATCCAGCGGGAGAGGAGATACGCAGTATTTT. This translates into CASSLGSSGRGDTQYF. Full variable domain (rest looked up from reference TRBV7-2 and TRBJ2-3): GAGVSQSPSNKVTEKGKDVELRCDPISGHTALYWYRQSLGQGLEFLIYFQGNSAPDKSGLPSDRFSAERTGGSVSTLTIQRTQQEDSAVYLCASSLGSSGRGDTQYFGPGTRLTVL.

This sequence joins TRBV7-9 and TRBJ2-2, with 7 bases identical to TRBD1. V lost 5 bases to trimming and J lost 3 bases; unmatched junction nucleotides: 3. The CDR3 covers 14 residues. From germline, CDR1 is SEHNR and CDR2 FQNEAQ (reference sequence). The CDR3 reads CASSEGADTGELFF. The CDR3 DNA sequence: TGTGCCAGCAGCGAGGGGGCAGACACCGGGGAGCTGTTTTTT.

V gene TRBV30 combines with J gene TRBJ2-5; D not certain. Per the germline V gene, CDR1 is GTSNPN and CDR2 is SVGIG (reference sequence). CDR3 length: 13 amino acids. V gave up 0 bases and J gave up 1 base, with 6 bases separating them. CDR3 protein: CAWSVNSQETQYF. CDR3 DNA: TGTGCCTGGAGTGTTAACAGCCAAGAGACCCAGTACTTC.

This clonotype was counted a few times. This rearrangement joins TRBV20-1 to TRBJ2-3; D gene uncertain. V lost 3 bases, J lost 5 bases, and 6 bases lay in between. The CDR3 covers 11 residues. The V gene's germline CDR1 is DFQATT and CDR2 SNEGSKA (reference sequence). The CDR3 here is CSASPRDTQYF. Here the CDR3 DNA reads TGCAGTGCTAGCCCTCGAGATACGCAGTATTTT.

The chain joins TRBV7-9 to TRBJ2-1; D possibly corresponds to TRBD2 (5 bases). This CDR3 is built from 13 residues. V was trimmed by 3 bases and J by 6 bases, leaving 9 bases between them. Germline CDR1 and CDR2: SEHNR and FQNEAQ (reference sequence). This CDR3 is CASSFLEGNEQFF. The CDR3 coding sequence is TGTGCCAGCAGCTTCCTAGAGGGCAATGAGCAGTTCTTC.

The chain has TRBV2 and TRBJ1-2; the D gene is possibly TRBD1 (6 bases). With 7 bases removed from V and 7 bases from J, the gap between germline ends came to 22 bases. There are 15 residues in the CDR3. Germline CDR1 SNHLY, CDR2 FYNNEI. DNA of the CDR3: TGTGCCAGCAACCGGGGAGGGACACCCCCAGGTGGCTACACCTTC. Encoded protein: CASNRGGTPPGGYTF. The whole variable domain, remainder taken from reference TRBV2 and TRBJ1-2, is EPEVTQTPSHQVTQMGQEVILRCVPISNHLYFYWYRQILGQKVEFLVSFYNNEISEKSEIFDDQFSVERPDGSNFTLKIRSTKLEDSAMYFCASNRGGTPPGGYTFGSGTRLTVV.

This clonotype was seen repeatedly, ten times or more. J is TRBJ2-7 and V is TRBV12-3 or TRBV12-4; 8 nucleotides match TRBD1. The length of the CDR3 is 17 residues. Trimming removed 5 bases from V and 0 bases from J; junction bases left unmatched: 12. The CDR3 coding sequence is TGTGCCAGCAGTCCAAAAGGCGGGACAGGCTTCTCCTACGAGCAGTACTTC. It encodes CASSPKGGTGFSYEQYF.

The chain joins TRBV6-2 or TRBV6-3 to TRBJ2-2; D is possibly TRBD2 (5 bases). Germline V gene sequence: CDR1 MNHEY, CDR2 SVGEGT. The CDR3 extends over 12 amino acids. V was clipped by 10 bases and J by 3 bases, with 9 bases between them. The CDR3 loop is CATRLYTGELFF. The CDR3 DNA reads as TGTGCCACCAGACTATACACCGGGGAGCTGTTTTTT.

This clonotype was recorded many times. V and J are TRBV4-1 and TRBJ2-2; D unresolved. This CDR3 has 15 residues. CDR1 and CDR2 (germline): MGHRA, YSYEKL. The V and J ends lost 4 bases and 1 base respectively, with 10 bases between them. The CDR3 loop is CASSPGQKNTGELFF. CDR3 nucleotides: TGCGCCAGCAGCCCCGGGCAGAAGAACACCGGGGAGCTGTTTTTT.

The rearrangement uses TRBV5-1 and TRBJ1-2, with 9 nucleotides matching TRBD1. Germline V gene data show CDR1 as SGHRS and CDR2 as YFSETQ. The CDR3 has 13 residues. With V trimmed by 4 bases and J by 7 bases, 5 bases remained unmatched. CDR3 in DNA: TGCGCCAGCAGCCACGGACAGGGGTTTGGCTACACCTTC. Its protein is CASSHGQGFGYTF.